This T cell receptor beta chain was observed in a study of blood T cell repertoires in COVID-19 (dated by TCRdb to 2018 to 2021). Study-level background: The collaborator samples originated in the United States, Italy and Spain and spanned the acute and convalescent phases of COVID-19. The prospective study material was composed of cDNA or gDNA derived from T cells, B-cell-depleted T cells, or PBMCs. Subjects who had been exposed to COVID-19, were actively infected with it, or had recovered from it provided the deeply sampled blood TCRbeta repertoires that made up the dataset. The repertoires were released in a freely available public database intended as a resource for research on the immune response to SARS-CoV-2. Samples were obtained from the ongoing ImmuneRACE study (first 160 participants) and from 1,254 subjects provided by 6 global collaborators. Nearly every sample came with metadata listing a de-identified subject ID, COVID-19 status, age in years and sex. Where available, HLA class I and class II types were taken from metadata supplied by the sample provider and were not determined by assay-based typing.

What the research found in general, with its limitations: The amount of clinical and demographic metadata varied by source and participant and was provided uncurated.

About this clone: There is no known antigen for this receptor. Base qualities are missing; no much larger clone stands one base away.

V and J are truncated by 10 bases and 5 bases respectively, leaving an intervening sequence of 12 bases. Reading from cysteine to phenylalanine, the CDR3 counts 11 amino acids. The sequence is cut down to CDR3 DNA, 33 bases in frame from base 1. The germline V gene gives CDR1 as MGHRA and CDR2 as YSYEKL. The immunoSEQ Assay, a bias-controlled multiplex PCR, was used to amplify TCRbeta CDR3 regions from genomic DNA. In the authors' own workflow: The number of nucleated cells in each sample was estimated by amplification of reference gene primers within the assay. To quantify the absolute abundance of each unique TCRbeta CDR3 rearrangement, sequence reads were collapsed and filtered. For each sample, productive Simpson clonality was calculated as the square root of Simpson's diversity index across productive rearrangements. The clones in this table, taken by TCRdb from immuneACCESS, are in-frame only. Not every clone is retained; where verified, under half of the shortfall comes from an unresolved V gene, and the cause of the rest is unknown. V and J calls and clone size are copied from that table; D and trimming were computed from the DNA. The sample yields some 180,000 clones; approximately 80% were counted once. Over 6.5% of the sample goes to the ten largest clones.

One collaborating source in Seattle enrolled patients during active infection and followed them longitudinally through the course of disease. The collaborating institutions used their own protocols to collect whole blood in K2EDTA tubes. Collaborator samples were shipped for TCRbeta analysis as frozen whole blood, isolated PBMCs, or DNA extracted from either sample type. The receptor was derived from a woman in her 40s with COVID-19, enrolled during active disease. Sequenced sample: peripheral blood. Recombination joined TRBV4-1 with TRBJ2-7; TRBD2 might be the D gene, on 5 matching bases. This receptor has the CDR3 CATSEVNEQYF. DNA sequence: TGCGCCACCTCGGAGGTAAACGAGCAGTACTTC.